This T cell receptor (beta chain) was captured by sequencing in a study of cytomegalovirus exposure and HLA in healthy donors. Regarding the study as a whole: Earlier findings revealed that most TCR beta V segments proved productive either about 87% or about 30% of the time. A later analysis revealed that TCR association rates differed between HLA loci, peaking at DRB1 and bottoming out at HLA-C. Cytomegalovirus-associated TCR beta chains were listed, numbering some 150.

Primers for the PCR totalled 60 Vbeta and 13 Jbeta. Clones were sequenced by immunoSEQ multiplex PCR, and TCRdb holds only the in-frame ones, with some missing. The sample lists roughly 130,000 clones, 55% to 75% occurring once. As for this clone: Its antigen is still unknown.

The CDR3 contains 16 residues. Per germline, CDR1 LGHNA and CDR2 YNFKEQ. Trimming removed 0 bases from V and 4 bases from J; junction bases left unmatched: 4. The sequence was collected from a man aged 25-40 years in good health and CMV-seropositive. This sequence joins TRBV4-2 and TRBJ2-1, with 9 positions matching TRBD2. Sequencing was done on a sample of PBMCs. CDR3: CASSQEAGGGYNEQFF. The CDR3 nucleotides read TGTGCCAGCAGCCAAGAGGCGGGAGGGGGATACAATGAGCAGTTCTTC.